Below, 9 T cell receptor beta chains from the same sample are listed, as sequenced in a study of response to subunit inactivated influenza vaccine. TCRdb independently ran MiXCR on the RT-PCR reads; one entry per CDR3 protein. Found here are about 300,000 distinct CDR3 sequences, 21% of them singletons; the top ten hold roughly 10%. The specimen comprised PBMCs from blood, sampled approximately 22 months after vaccination. The receptors were gathered from a man between 50 and 70 years old who received an inactivated influenza vaccine.

This clonotype occurred a few times. This rearrangement joins TRBV20-1 to TRBJ1-3, with 10 nucleotides matching TRBD1. Germline V CDR1 and CDR2: DFQATT, SNEGSKA (reference sequence). J lost 0 bases, V lost 1 base, and 9 bases had no gene match. The CDR3 sequence is 18 residues long. The CDR3 DNA follows: TGCAGTGCTAGAGTTGCCGGGACAGGGGTGAGCTCTGGAAACACCATATATTTT. As protein: CSARVAGTGVSSGNTIYF.

J is TRBJ1-4 and V is TRBV4-2; maybe TRBD1 (6 bases). Trimming pared 3 bases from V and 0 bases from J, leaving 11 bases between. Germline lookup yields CDR1 LGHNA and CDR2 YNFKEQ. The CDR3 loop spans 16 amino acids. The CDR3 region is CASSQSDSATNEKLFF. CDR3 in DNA: TGTGCCAGCAGCCAGTCGGACAGCGCAACTAATGAAAAACTGTTTTTT.

This clonotype was detected a few times. The chain is built from TRBV7-3 and TRBJ2-2, with TRBD1 matching over 9 bases. The CDR3 covers 15 residues. In germline, CDR1 is SGHTA, CDR2 FQGTGA. The trim removed 3 bases at V and 5 bases at J, leaving 4 bases unmatched. The CDR3 is CASSLTGGPTGELFF. For the CDR3, the DNA is TGTGCCAGCAGCTTGACAGGGGGACCGACCGGGGAGCTGTTTTTT.

The chain links TRBV2 to TRBJ2-1; 11 bases are a match to TRBD2. The CDR3 extends over 16 amino acids. The germline V gene encodes CDR1 SNHLY and CDR2 FYNNEI. Unmatched junction bases numbered 9, after V lost 7 bases and J lost 4 bases. CDR3 DNA sequence: TGTGCCAGCACCGAGGCCACTAGCGGGGGTTACAATGAGCAGTTCTTC. Amino acids: CASTEATSGGYNEQFF.

This clonotype has a handful of counts. The chain uses TRBV7-8 and TRBJ2-5; D is possibly TRBD2 (5 bases). The V end lost 3 bases, the J end lost 0 bases, and 11 bases lay between the germline ends. Germline CDR1 SGHVS, CDR2 FQNEAQ. The CDR3 contains 15 residues. CDR3 in amino acids: CASSFGEGYQETQYF. Here the CDR3 DNA reads TGTGCCAGCAGCTTTGGAGAGGGTTACCAAGAGACCCAGTACTTC.

The table lists this clonotype with a few counts. V is TRBV6-5 and J is TRBJ2-2, with a possible D match to TRBD2 (5 bases). The germline V and J ends were trimmed by 0 bases and 3 bases, with 14 bases remaining between them. The CDR3 is 17 amino acids. The germline V gene encodes CDR1 MNHEY and CDR2 SVGAGI. CDR3 sequence (DNA): TGTGCCAGCAGTTACTCGAAAGGGTACGGGGACACCGGGGAGCTGTTTTTT. Translating it yields CASSYSKGYGDTGELFF.

The chain is built from TRBV3-1 and TRBJ2-2; the D gene is possibly TRBD1 (6 bases). Trimming pared 4 bases from V and 6 bases from J, leaving 12 bases between. Germline CDR1 is LGHDT and CDR2 is YNNKEL (reference sequence). This CDR3 is 14 amino acids long. This CDR3 is CASSPHEGAGELFF. The CDR3 region has the DNA TGTGCCAGCAGCCCCCACGAGGGGGCCGGGGAGCTGTTTTTT.

V and J are TRBV4-2 and TRBJ1-5, with TRBD1 matching over 10 bases. The germline gives CDR1 LGHNA, CDR2 YNFKEQ. This CDR3 comprises 15 residues. With 6 bases clipped from V and 6 bases from J, the junction kept 8 bases outside the gene matches. DNA for the CDR3: TGTGCCAGCAGACCGGGGACAGGGGAGACTCAGCCCCAGCATTTT. Translation: CASRPGTGETQPQHF.

This clonotype was detected only a few times. V and J are TRBV27 and TRBJ1-6, with 7 bases lining up with TRBD1. The CDR3 length is 13 residues. CDR1 and CDR2 (germline): MNHEY, SMNVEV (reference sequence). Germline trimming cut 4 bases from V and 10 bases from J; bases unmatched to any gene: 4. The CDR3 here is CASSSTGASPLHF. DNA for the CDR3: TGTGCCAGCAGTTCCACAGGGGCCTCACCCCTCCACTTT.